What follows are 18 T cell receptor beta chains derived from one specimen sequenced in a study of T and B cells in COVID-19 patients. From blood, about 240-550 ng of genomic DNA served as TRB template. Multiplex PCR with BIOMED2 TRB-A/B primer pools amplified TRB rearrangements. TCRdb reanalysed the multiplex PCR reads using MiXCR and keeps one entry per CDR3 protein. Seen here are approximately 26,000 distinct CDR3 sequences, over 25% observed once, and the top ten hold roughly 1.7%. The specimen sequenced was blood. Receptor source: a human donor who had recovered from COVID-19.

This clonotype was seen at least ten times. The CDR3 reads CASSQGGELFF. CDR3 DNA: TGTGCCAGCAGCCAAGGAGGGGAGCTGTTTTTT. The chain carries TRBV6-2 or TRBV6-3 and TRBJ2-2, with D uncertain. V was trimmed by 6 bases and J by 8 bases, leaving 7 bases between them. The CDR3 length is 11 residues. CDR1 and CDR2 (germline): MNHEY, SVGEGT.

The DNA for the CDR3 is TGTGCCTGGAGTGTTGGCAGGGGACGTTACAACTATGGCTACACCTTC. Protein product: CAWSVGRGRYNYGYTF. The chain recombines TRBV30 with TRBJ1-2; the D gene is possibly TRBD1 (6 bases). Germline V gene lookup returns CDR1 GTSNPN and CDR2 SVGIG (reference sequence). V shed 0 bases and J shed 2 bases, with 16 bases lying between them. This CDR3 is 16 amino acids long.

This clonotype turned up a few times. J is TRBJ2-2 and V is TRBV7-9, with 8 bases that match TRBD1. The germline V gene encodes CDR1 SEHNR and CDR2 FQNEAQ (reference sequence). The CDR3 has 15 residues. Losses at the gene ends were 5 bases for V and 7 bases for J; bases not matched to a gene: 9. CDR3 sequence: CASSHARGQFGELFF. The CDR3 DNA reads TGTGCCAGCAGCCACGCCAGGGGGCAATTCGGGGAGCTGTTTTTT.

This clonotype was found a few times. The chain recombines TRBV6-1 with TRBJ2-1, with D tentatively TRBD2 (5 bases). Germline CDR1 is MNHNS and CDR2 is SASEGT. CDR3 length equals 15 residues. V lost 8 bases and J lost 8, with 22 bases in between. The CDR3 DNA reads TGTGCCAGCTCCGGAGGCAGGACCTTGGGGTATGAGCAGTTCTTC. This translates into CASSGGRTLGYEQFF.

The V and J genes are TRBV7-2 and TRBJ2-7; 12 bases match TRBD2. Germline-derived CDR1 and CDR2 are SGHTA and FQGNSA. This CDR3 is built from 15 residues. J was trimmed by 3 bases and V by 2 bases; bases with no gene match: 2. The DNA of the CDR3 is TGTGCCAGCAGCTTATGGACTAGCGGGGACTACGAGCAGTACTTC. It codes for CASSLWTSGDYEQYF.

This clonotype appeared many times. V and J are TRBV19 and TRBJ2-5; 7 bases are shared with TRBD2. CDR1 is LNHDA and CDR2 is SQIVND in the germline V gene (reference sequence). This CDR3 contains 12 residues. Trimming at V came to 8 bases and at J to 5 bases, leaving 5 bases not matched to a gene. Here the CDR3 reads CASSGGGETQYF. CDR3 coding DNA: TGTGCCAGTTCTGGGGGGGGGGAGACCCAGTACTTC.

This clonotype showed up just a few times. The rearrangement links TRBV6-5 to TRBJ1-2; no firm D call. This CDR3 comprises 15 residues. Germline CDR1 MNHEY, CDR2 SVGAGI. V was trimmed by 4 bases and J by 4 bases, leaving 16 bases between them. CDR3 coding DNA: TGTGCCAGCAGTTCCCCAATTTTTGGGATCTATGGCTACACCTTC. This encodes CASSSPIFGIYGYTF.

This clonotype was counted between two and nine times. The rearrangement links TRBV6-5 to TRBJ1-1; weak D call: TRBD1 (5 bases). This CDR3 region has 14 residues. The V gene lost 6 bases and the J gene lost 5 bases, with 16 bases spanning the gap. In germline, CDR1 is MNHEY, CDR2 SVGAGI. As DNA, the CDR3 is TGTGCCAGCAGCCAACCGGGACGGGAAACTGAAGCTTTCTTT. Translating it yields CASSQPGRETEAFF.

The rearrangement links TRBV27 to TRBJ2-7; D may be TRBD1 or TRBD2 (5 bases each). Germline values: CDR1 MNHEY, CDR2 SMNVEV (reference sequence). The length of the CDR3 is 14 residues. V was clipped by 5 bases and J by 3 bases, with 14 bases between them. The CDR3 DNA follows: TGTGCCAGCAGTACCCTAGGGACGGTCTACGAGCAGTACTTC. Amino acids: CASSTLGTVYEQYF.

This chain connects TRBV12-3 or TRBV12-4 to TRBJ1-6; 8 nucleotides align to TRBD1. The CDR3 extends over 14 amino acids. Trimming at V came to 6 bases and at J to 7 bases, leaving 5 bases not matched to a gene. The CDR3 DNA follows: TGTGCCAGCAGGCTGAGACAGGGGAATTCACCCCTCCACTTT. Amino acids: CASRLRQGNSPLHF.

This clonotype was counted a few times. CDR3 coding DNA: TGTGCCAGCAGCTTAAGTGGTCCCTACAGGACAGATACGCAGTATTTT. It yields the protein CASSLSGPYRTDTQYF. The chain joins TRBV7-6 to TRBJ2-3; possible D gene TRBD1, 5 bases. Per germline, CDR1 SGHVS and CDR2 FNYEAQ. There are 16 residues in the CDR3. The V end lost 2 bases, the J end lost 3 bases, and 15 bases lay between the germline ends.

This clonotype was detected only a few times. This chain connects TRBV6-1 to TRBJ2-4, with 7 bases that match TRBD2. J gave up 0 bases and V 6 bases, and 8 bases lay outside the gene matches. There are 16 residues in the CDR3. Germline values: CDR1 MNHNS, CDR2 SASEGT. The CDR3 loop is CASREWDYTAKNIQYF. DNA of the CDR3: TGTGCCAGCAGGGAATGGGACTACACAGCCAAAAACATTCAGTACTTC.

The genes are TRBV5-5 and TRBJ1-1; D is possibly TRBD1 (6 bases). The V and J ends lost 0 bases and 8 bases respectively, with 8 bases between them. CDR3 length equals 12 residues. From germline, CDR1 is SGHKS and CDR2 YYEKEE (reference sequence). DNA of the CDR3: TGTGCCAGCAGCTTGGGTAGGGGGGAAGCTTTCTTT. This codes for CASSLGRGEAFF.

The J gene is TRBJ2-3, the V gene TRBV6-5; D is perhaps TRBD1 (6 bases). The CDR3 is 16 amino acids. V dropped 7 bases and J dropped 1 base, with 18 bases sitting between them. From germline, CDR1 is MNHEY and CDR2 SVGAGI. The CDR3 sequence is CASTTWGHPGTDTQYF. CDR3 in DNA: TGTGCCAGCACCACATGGGGGCACCCCGGCACAGATACGCAGTATTTT.

A remark on this clonotype: This clone may be a read error of a much larger clone one base away. This chain connects TRBV19 to TRBJ2-2; TRBD2 agrees at 7 bases. The CDR3 has 15 amino acids. V shed 1 base and J 7 bases; nucleotides not matched to a gene: 6. In germline, CDR1 is LNHDA, CDR2 SQIVND (reference sequence). The CDR3 region has the DNA TGTGCCAGTAGTATAGTAGGGAGGGGATACGGGGAGCTGTTTTTT. It codes for CASSIVGRGYGELFF.

In nucleotides, the CDR3 is TGTGCCAGCAGGGGTCCCCTCAGAAGCGGGAGGGTAATCAATGAGCAGTTCTTC. It is translated as CASRGPLRSGRVINEQFF. The chain is built from TRBV6-6 and TRBJ2-1, with TRBD2 identical over 10 bases. Germline CDR1 MNHNY, CDR2 SVGAGI (reference sequence). V trimming: 6 bases; J trimming: 6 bases; junction bases outside the gene matches: 17. The CDR3 extends over 18 amino acids.

This clonotype was observed a few times. The chain joins TRBV24-1 to TRBJ2-7; 9 bases fit TRBD1. The germline CDR1 and CDR2 sequences are KGHDR and SFDVKD. V lost 2 bases, J lost 6 bases, and 7 bases stayed unmatched. The CDR3 is 15 residues long. CDR3 nucleotides: TGTGCCACCAGTGATTCAGGGACAGGGTATGCCGAGCAGTACTTC. Amino acids: CATSDSGTGYAEQYF.

The V call is TRBV24-1, the J call TRBJ1-5; tentatively, D is TRBD1 (5 bases). The CDR3 contains 16 residues. V was trimmed by 3 bases and J by 2 bases, leaving 13 bases between them. In germline, CDR1 is KGHDR, CDR2 SFDVKD. The CDR3 is CATSDAGTDRNQPQHF. The CDR3 nucleotides read TGTGCCACCAGTGATGCCGGGACGGACCGCAATCAGCCCCAGCATTTT.